This T cell receptor (beta chain) came from a study of cytomegalovirus exposure and HLA in healthy donors. The PCR used 60 Vbeta and 13 Jbeta primers. Assay: immunoSEQ multiplex PCR; the TCRdb copy retains only in-frame clones and omits some. The table lists about 83,000 clones, about 81% of them singletons, with more than 3.5% in the top ten. V lost 10 bases and J lost 8; bases outside the gene matches: 9. The germline CDR1 and CDR2 sequences are LNHDA and SQIVND (reference sequence). This CDR3 has 13 residues. This clonotype was sampled from a man between 60 and 75 years old in good health and CMV-seronegative. Source material: PBMCs. This chain joins TRBV19 and TRBJ2-3, with 10 bases identical to TRBD1. The CDR3 is CATGDRGHGTQYF. CDR3 coding DNA: TGTGCCACCGGGGACAGGGGACATGGTACGCAGTATTTT. Together with reference TRBV19 and TRBJ2-3, the CDR3 gives the full variable domain: DGGITQSPKYLFRKEGQNVTLSCEQNLNHDAMYWYRQDPGQGLRLIYYSQIVNDFQKGDIAEGYSVSREKKESFPLTVTSAQKNPTAFYLCATGDRGHGTQYFGPGTRLTVL.